These T cell receptor beta chains were read from a single sample in a study of cytomegalovirus exposure and HLA in healthy donors. TCRdb's table, derived via immunoSEQ multiplex PCR, lists solely in-frame clones and lacks some. Of 150,000 or so clones detected, approximately 82% appear once; the ten largest clones hold approximately 6.3%. The specimen was PBMCs. The source of these receptors is a woman aged 50 to 65 in good health and CMV-seropositive. Each CDR3 is given with its conserved first and last residue. D genes are given only for firm matches. Clone size appears in some rows only: once, few, many, or a class for an expanded clone.

length	D	J	size	V	CDR3	DNA
16	NA	TRBJ1-6	NA	TRBV7-9	CASSRYNSREESPLHF	TGTGCCAGCAGCCGATATAACAGCAGGGAGGAATCACCCCTCCACTTT
14	NA	TRBJ2-3	NA	TRBV11-2	CASSPSAGTDTQYF	TGTGCCAGCAGCCCATCCGCGGGCACAGATACGCAGTATTTT
14	TRBD1	TRBJ1-1	NA	TRBV6-6	CASSQLTGAPEAFF	TGTGCCAGCAGCCAGTTGACAGGGGCTCCTGAAGCTTTCTTT
14	NA	TRBJ1-1	NA	TRBV6-6	CASSSVSWNTEAFF	TGTGCCAGCAGTTCCGTCTCTTGGAACACTGAAGCTTTCTTT
15	NA	TRBJ1-5	few	TRBV11-2	CASSVGHQPNQPQHF	TGTGCCAGCAGCGTAGGACACCAACCCAATCAGCCCCAGCATTTT
13	TRBD1	TRBJ1-1	NA	TRBV6-5	CASNDRGNTEAFF	TGTGCCAGCAACGACAGGGGAAACACTGAAGCTTTCTTT
15	TRBD2	TRBJ2-1	NA	TRBV9	CASSPSGGNYNEQFF	TGTGCCAGCAGCCCTAGCGGGGGCAACTACAATGAGCAGTTCTTC
15	TRBD1	TRBJ1-2	NA	TRBV4-3	CASSRDRQSNYGYTF	TGCGCCAGCTCGCGGGACAGACAATCTAACTATGGCTACACCTTC
12	TRBD2	TRBJ2-5	NA	TRBV29-1	CSAEPGGETQYF	TGCAGCGCCGAACCGGGAGGAGAGACCCAGTACTTC
15	NA	TRBJ1-4	few	TRBV6-1	CASSEKQGPNEKLFF	TGTGCCAGCAGTGAAAAACAGGGACCTAATGAAAAACTGTTTTTT
15	TRBD1	TRBJ2-7	NA	TRBV19	CASSTAGTGVYEQYF	TGTGCCAGTAGTACTGCCGGGACAGGGGTCTACGAGCAGTACTTC
12	NA	TRBJ2-2	NA	TRBV5-1	CASRTGHGELFF	TGCGCCAGCCGTACTGGGCACGGGGAGCTGTTTTTT
14	TRBD1	TRBJ1-2	NA	TRBV27	CASSPTGVTWGYTF	TGTGCCAGCAGTCCGACAGGGGTTACCTGGGGCTACACCTTC
15	NA	TRBJ1-4	NA	TRBV7-9	CASSLGAGSHEKLFF	TGTGCCAGCAGCTTAGGGGCAGGGTCGCATGAAAAACTGTTTTTT
15	NA	TRBJ2-2	NA	TRBV19	CASSIWLANTGELFF	TGTGCCAGTAGTATATGGCTAGCGAACACCGGGGAGCTGTTTTTT
15	NA	TRBJ1-4	NA	TRBV4-3	CASSPVITGSEKLFF	TGCGCCAGCAGCCCGGTGATTACGGGAAGTGAAAAACTGTTTTTT
13	NA	TRBJ1-2	NA	TRBV5-1	CASSLDGGGGYTF	TGCGCCAGCAGCTTGGATGGGGGCGGGGGCTACACCTTC
16	NA	TRBJ2-3	NA	TRBV5-4	CASSEGTPHKTDTQYF	TGTGCCAGCAGCGAAGGGACTCCCCACAAAACAGATACGCAGTATTTT
14	TRBD1	TRBJ1-2	NA	TRBV7-9	CASSPLGQGYGYTF	TGTGCCAGCAGCCCCCTTGGACAGGGCTATGGCTACACCTTC
12	NA	TRBJ2-3	NA	TRBV7-9	CASSYITDTQYF	TGTGCCAGCAGCTACATCACAGATACGCAGTATTTT
15	NA	TRBJ1-1	NA	TRBV21-1	CASSKRCGPGTEAFF	TGTGCCAGCAGCAAACGCTGCGGGCCGGGCACTGAAGCTTTCTTT
15	TRBD2	TRBJ2-7	NA	TRBV19	CASSITSALTYEQYF	TGTGCCAGTAGTATAACTAGCGCACTTACCTACGAGCAGTACTTC
14	NA	TRBJ1-6	few	TRBV10-3	CAISEVRGGSPLHF	TGTGCCATCAGTGAAGTCAGGGGAGGGTCACCCCTCCACTTT
14	NA	TRBJ1-3	NA	TRBV6-5	CASTNRPDGNTIYF	TGTGCCAGCACGAACAGGCCGGATGGAAACACCATATATTTT
16	TRBD1	TRBJ2-3	NA	TRBV7-6	CASSPRTGGAGDTQYF	TGTGCCAGCAGCCCGAGGACAGGGGGAGCCGGAGATACGCAGTATTTT
11	NA	TRBJ2-1	NA	TRBV2	CASSPRDKQFF	TGTGCCAGCAGTCCCCGGGACAAGCAGTTCTTC
13	NA	TRBJ1-4	NA	TRBV29-1	CSCVGGPAEKLFF	TGCAGCTGTGTGGGGGGGCCGGCTGAAAAACTGTTTTTT